This TCR beta chain was profiled in a study of blood T cell repertoires in COVID-19 (dated by TCRdb to the early 2020s). For context, the study as a whole: Collaborator samples came from the United States, Italy and Spain and covered acute and convalescent phases of COVID-19. The prospective study material was composed of cDNA or gDNA derived from T cells, B-cell-depleted T cells, or PBMCs. Samples were obtained from the ongoing ImmuneRACE study (first 160 participants) and from over a thousand subjects provided by 6 global collaborators. The repertoires were released in a freely available public database intended as a resource for research on the immune response to SARS-CoV-2. Where HLA class I and class II types were available, the types were taken from metadata supplied by the sample provider, not from assay-based typing. Sample metadata almost always included a de-identified subject ID, COVID-19 status, age in years and sex. The dataset comprised deeply sampled blood TCRbeta repertoires from subjects exposed to, actively infected with, or recovered from COVID-19. The research as a whole found: The quantity of clinical and demographic metadata differed by source and by participant and was supplied without curation.

The immunoSEQ Assay, a bias-controlled multiplex PCR, was used to amplify TCRbeta CDR3 regions from genomic DNA. The study's own analysis went as follows. The number of nucleated cells in each sample was estimated from the amplification of reference gene primers within the assay. To quantify the absolute abundance of each unique TCRbeta CDR3 rearrangement, sequence reads were collapsed and filtered. For each sample, productive Simpson clonality was calculated by taking the square root of Simpson's diversity index across productive rearrangements. TCRdb took over this immuneACCESS table, retaining in-frame rearrangements with V and J assigned. Such tables are incomplete; in checked studies, under half of the missing clones stem from an unresolved V gene, and the remainder is unexplained. The DNA gave D and trimming, while V, J and clone size come from that table. The sample data list about 300,000 clones, and around 80% of these were observed just once. Approximately 1.2% of the sample is held by the ten biggest clonotypes.

A word on this clone: This receptor's antigen is unknown. Per-base qualities were not stored, and no clone one base away is much larger.

Relative to germline, V is 4 bases shorter and J is 3 bases shorter, with 12 bases between their ends. Sequences KGHSH (CDR1) and LQKENI (CDR2) are obtained from the germline V gene. The CDR3 runs 14 amino acids, cysteine and phenylalanine included. Of the read, only the CDR3 DNA is kept; its 42 bases are in frame from base 1. The collaborating institutions used their own protocols to collect whole blood in K2EDTA tubes. For TCRbeta analysis, collaborators shipped samples in one of three forms: frozen whole blood, isolated PBMCs, or DNA extracted from either of those sample types. This TCR derives from a woman aged 45-65 years with acute or convalescent COVID-19. This chain joins TRBV18 to TRBJ1-2; the D gene lacks a confident call. The sequencing sample was made of peripheral blood. The CDR3 region: CASSRLTVDYGYTF. The sequence in DNA is TGTGCCAGCTCACGACTGACGGTTGACTATGGCTACACCTTC.